This is a list of T cell receptor beta chains from one sample in a study of blood T cells in healthy people across ages. Via MiXCR, TCRdb re-called the 5' RACE reads, giving one row per CDR3 protein. The sample shows roughly 680,000 distinct CDR3 sequences, over 40% of them seen only once. What was sequenced was blood. These receptors originate from a woman of 80 years or more in good health. CDR3s leave out the opening cysteine and the closing phenylalanine or tryptophan. Each record gives: V gene, CDR3 protein.

TRBV2,ASTSIGNTEAF
TRBV7-9,ASSLVYSGPNTEAF
TRBV7-9,ASIPWTGGRGTDTQY
TRBV4-2,ASSPGTSVYNEQF
TRBV5-1,ASSPGTGRANEQF
TRBV30,AWTPVDEQF
TRBV18,ASSPPWTGTSEQY
TRBV29-1,SAVSGFFTDTQY
TRBV29-1,SVEPGHSNYGYT
TRBV29-1,SVDGSGGVGYGYT
TRBV29-1,SVGAGGEKLF
TRBV12-3/TRBV12-4,ASSSTGSQGYT
TRBV7-2,ASSRDSSSYNEQF
TRBV20-1,RGALSYNEQF
TRBV25-1,ASGGPGPEAF
TRBV29-1,SAAWETQY
TRBV12-3/TRBV12-4,ASSPHRGGGKDTQY
TRBV20-1,SARLAGVTDTQY
TRBV2,ASSGRLWGITF
TRBV29-1,SVEWDYPPKGYMPRTEQF
TRBV2,ASSASWTSGGDTQY
TRBV20-1,SARDSTSGRYEQY
TRBV3-1,ASSQGQATGNTIY
TRBV28,ASSLVAGGPDEQY
TRBV20-1,SARVVSGGSYEQY
TRBV20-1,SARVAGRGTQY
TRBV29-1,SVDYGNTEAF
TRBV3-1,ASSNFPPSTDTQY
TRBV29-1,SVGGTSTDTQY
TRBV6-6,ASSYSKEVDGH
TRBV29-1,SVEQGCGQF
TRBV20-1,SARAPPGGGRSNYGYT
TRBV20-1,SARAEGSSSTDTQY
TRBV7-2,ASSPTEGYT
TRBV20-1,SATPWGETQY
TRBV6-4,ASSEQGGTDTQY
TRBV12-3/TRBV12-4,ASRTGGANTGELF
TRBV10-3,ASGTSGGIDTQY
TRBV20-1,SAARQGARY
TRBV5-1,ASSLVRGLYEQY
TRBV18,ASSPTGQGRETQY
TRBV6-2/TRBV6-3,ASSSGAPQPQH
TRBV2,VSSESPGTRSYEQY
TRBV6-2/TRBV6-3,ASSLGLAGASNEQF
TRBV20-1,SARPLGYEETQY
TRBV12-3/TRBV12-4,ASRGAGLAGVNEQY
TRBV18,ASSPGRDEGHSNQPQH
TRBV4-2,ASSQGTDRYNYGYT
TRBV6-6,ASSYLDPNSPLH
TRBV7-9,ASSLEGQLEAF
TRBV12-5,ASGLGSNQPQH
TRBV28,ASRASGSRFTQY
TRBV2,ASSFSSPVGVGLGYT
TRBV29-1,SVGLAKYNEQF
TRBV20-1,SARTDLVGGGNQPQH